A single sample gave rise to the 19 T cell receptor beta chains below, sequenced in a study of metastatic and nonmetastatic thyroid tumors (dated by TCRdb to the early 2020s). The library was generated by PCR. Sequenced using an Illumina HiSeq 4000. TCRdb took the public reads, trimmed them with fastp at Q25, ran MiXCR for clone calling and kept in-frame beta chains. In this sample the table shows 15,000 to 20,000 clones, approximately 35% of which occur a single time. Over 8% of the sample is in the top ten clones. None of the patients had been given any treatment before thyroid surgery. Sequencing input: tumor tissue. These receptors were collected from a male donor with papillary thyroid cancer or a benign thyroid nodule (not recorded which). Some clones in this sample may be carry-over from other donors' samples.

This clone was counted at least ten times. The J gene is TRBJ1-6, the V gene TRBV7-8; possibly TRBD1 for D (6 bases). Trimming cost V 5 bases and J 8 bases, with 16 bases left between them. Germline-derived CDR1 and CDR2 are SGHVS and FQNEAQ. The length of the CDR3 is 15 residues. CDR3 sequence: CASSVQGLGDSPLHF. CDR3 DNA: TGTGCCAGCAGCGTACAGGGACTCGGCGATTCACCCCTCCACTTT.

This chain uses TRBV9 with TRBJ2-2; the D gene is possibly TRBD2 (5 bases). Germline loops: CDR1 SGDLS, CDR2 YYNGEE. V lost 0 bases and J lost 9, with 15 bases in between. This CDR3 has 15 residues. CDR3 sequence: CASSVATIVSRELFF. CDR3 bases: TGTGCCAGCAGCGTAGCGACTATCGTGAGTCGGGAGCTGTTTTTT.

By frequency in the sample, this clone is medium-sized. The chain uses TRBV6-2 or TRBV6-3 and TRBJ2-1; 11 nucleotides agree with TRBD1. Losses at the gene ends were 5 bases for V and 2 bases for J; bases not matched to a gene: 5. The length of the CDR3 is 16 residues. Germline V CDR1 and CDR2: MNHEY, SVGEGT. The CDR3 here is CASSEPGQGAYNEQFF. CDR3 nucleotides: TGTGCCAGCAGTGAGCCGGGACAGGGGGCCTACAATGAGCAGTTCTTC.

The gene calls are TRBV6-1 and TRBJ2-7, with no clear D. Germline V gene lookup returns CDR1 MNHNS and CDR2 SASEGT. The CDR3 is 16 residues long. The germline V and J ends were trimmed by 2 bases and 1 base, with 15 bases remaining between them. The CDR3 sequence: CASSERVGRWSYEQYF. In DNA, the CDR3 is TGTGCCAGCAGTGAACGGGTCGGGCGGTGGTCCTACGAGCAGTACTTC.

The V gene is TRBV20-1, the J gene TRBJ2-1, with 7 bases aligning to TRBD2. Looked up from germline, CDR1 is DFQATT and CDR2 is SNEGSKA (reference sequence). The junction had 15 bases not matched to a gene; V was cut back by 5 bases and J by 8 bases. This CDR3 region has 15 residues. The CDR3 bases are TGCAGTGCTTTACTGCGGGAGACACCCTTTGATGAGCAGTTCTTC. Its translation is CSALLRETPFDEQFF.

This clone was detected many times. The chain has TRBV7-9 and TRBJ1-1; D perhaps matches TRBD1 (6 bases). Germline V lookup: CDR1 SEHNR, CDR2 FQNEAQ (reference sequence). This CDR3 is built from 14 residues. Trimming shortened V by 6 bases and J by 0 bases, and 11 bases separated the two germline ends. CDR3 sequence reads: CASRPGQMNTEAFF. The CDR3, as DNA: TGTGCCAGCAGGCCGGGACAAATGAACACTGAAGCTTTCTTT.

In its sample, this clone was seen a few times. This chain uses TRBV12-1 with TRBJ1-5; TRBD1 is the table's D call and was not checked against the DNA. TRBV12-1 is deemed a pseudogene. The length of the CDR3 is 18 residues. Here the CDR3 reads CASSLRDRGLFGNQPQHF. CDR3 nucleotides: TGTGCCAGCAGCCTCCGGGACAGGGGGCTCTTTGGCAATCAGCCCCAGCATTTT.

The chain joins TRBV6-1 to TRBJ2-7; a weak D match, TRBD2 (5 bases). The length of the CDR3 is 14 residues. Germline-derived CDR1 and CDR2 are MNHNS and SASEGT. Trimming shortened V by 0 bases and J by 5 bases, and 11 bases separated the two germline ends. The CDR3 here is CASSEAIWRNEQYF. CDR3 sequence (DNA): TGTGCCAGCAGTGAAGCGATCTGGAGGAACGAGCAGTACTTC.

By frequency in the sample, this clone is large. This rearrangement joins TRBV2 to TRBJ2-7; no clear D gene. Germline CDR1 reads SNHLY; CDR2 reads FYNNEI. Deletions cut 3 bases from V and 2 bases from J, with 11 bases between. The CDR3 is 14 residues long. The CDR3 spells CASSDPTQTYEQYF. The CDR3, as DNA: TGTGCCAGCAGTGATCCGACACAAACCTACGAGCAGTACTTC.

The chain joins TRBV20-1 to TRBJ2-7; D is uncertain. This CDR3 is 14 amino acids long. Trimming shortened V by 1 base and J by 12 bases, and 22 bases separated the two germline ends. Germline V gene data show CDR1 as DFQATT and CDR2 as SNEGSKA (reference sequence). CDR3 DNA sequence: TGCAGTGCTAGAGGCGTGAGGAGCTCCTACGACCTGTACTTC. Amino acid sequence: CSARGVRSSYDLYF.

This clone was found a few times. The chain links TRBV6-1 to TRBJ2-2; D is undetermined. This CDR3 is 14 amino acids long. The V end was cut by 1 base, the J end by 2 bases, with 5 bases between. Germline V gives CDR1 MNHNS, CDR2 SASEGT. CDR3 sequence: CASSEGINTGELFF. DNA of the CDR3: TGTGCCAGCAGTGAAGGGATAAACACCGGGGAGCTGTTTTTT.

In this sample, this clone turned up many times. This sequence joins TRBV20-1 and TRBJ2-5; D is possibly TRBD1 (6 bases). The length of the CDR3 is 13 residues. Per the germline V gene, CDR1 is DFQATT and CDR2 is SNEGSKA (reference sequence). The V gene lost 6 bases and the J gene lost 1 base, with 12 bases spanning the gap. Here the CDR3 DNA reads TGCAGTGCACGCCGGGACACCCAAGAGACCCAGTACTTC. This gives the protein CSARRDTQETQYF.

To note about this clone: In this CDR3 the conserved last residue, phenylalanine or tryptophan, is missing, so a read error is likely. Because the CDR3's place on the DNA is in doubt, the DNA is left out and the CDR3 is given as listed by TCRdb. The gene calls are TRBV30 and TRBJ1-1; TRBD1 is the table's D call, not checked against the DNA. The germline CDR1 and CDR2 sequences are GTSNPN and SVGIG (reference sequence). Inclusive of both ends, the CDR3 amounts to 13 amino acids. CDR3: CAWSAGGACESFL.

This chain links TRBV6-2 or TRBV6-3 with TRBJ2-7; D assignment may be TRBD1 or TRBD2 (6 bases each). Between the trimmed V and J ends, which lost 4 bases and 10 bases, there was a span of 23 bases. CDR1 and CDR2 from the germline V gene are MNHEY and SVGEGT. The length of the CDR3 is 15 residues. The CDR3 DNA reads TGTGCCAGCAGTTTCCTGGGGGCGGGAATAGAGACCCAGTACGTC. Translating gives CASSFLGAGIETQYV.

The chain is built from TRBV5-1 and TRBJ2-7; D might be TRBD1 or TRBD2, each matching 6 bases. The CDR3 covers 15 residues. CDR1 SGHRS and CDR2 YFSETQ come from the germline V gene. V was pared by 3 bases and J by 2 bases, with 15 bases between. The CDR3 reads CASSSGSGAPYEQYF. In nucleotides, the CDR3 is TGCGCCAGCAGCTCGGGGTCGGGGGCTCCCTACGAGCAGTACTTC.

This clone was counted at least ten times. This chain connects TRBV19 to TRBJ2-1; TRBD2 matches 7 bases. The germline V gene has CDR1 LNHDA and CDR2 SQIVND (reference sequence). V gave up 0 bases and J gave up 0 bases; unmatched junction bases: 5. This CDR3 contains 17 residues. The CDR3 DNA is TGTGCCAGTAGTATAGAACTAGCGTTCGACTCCTACAATGAGCAGTTCTTC. Protein sequence: CASSIELAFDSYNEQFF.

The chain recombines TRBV18 with TRBJ2-3, with D possibly matching TRBD2 (5 bases). CDR1 KGHSH and CDR2 LQKENI come from the germline V gene. This CDR3 has 17 amino acids. The V and J ends lost 3 bases and 0 bases respectively, with 16 bases between them. The CDR3 DNA is TGTGCCAGCTCACCTCTTATCGGGGAAACTAGCACAGATACGCAGTATTTT. Protein product: CASSPLIGETSTDTQYF.

The rearrangement uses TRBV3-1 and TRBJ1-4; TRBD1 is a possible D gene (5 bases). The CDR3 spans 16 residues. Trimming left V 1 base short and J 5 bases short, with 14 bases between. Looked up from germline, CDR1 is LGHDT and CDR2 is YNNKEL (reference sequence). CDR3 residues: CASSQALGQGNEKLFF. DNA of the CDR3: TGTGCCAGCAGCCAAGCCTTAGGCCAGGGAAATGAAAAACTGTTTTTT.

V is TRBV19 and J is TRBJ2-1; 10 bases line up with TRBD2. Unmatched junction bases numbered 5, after V lost 6 bases and J lost 6 bases. CDR3 length: 14 residues. The germline gives CDR1 LNHDA, CDR2 SQIVND (reference sequence). CDR3 sequence (DNA): TGTGCCAGTAGGCCAGCGGGGGGGCCCAATGAGCAGTTCTTC. Protein: CASRPAGGPNEQFF.